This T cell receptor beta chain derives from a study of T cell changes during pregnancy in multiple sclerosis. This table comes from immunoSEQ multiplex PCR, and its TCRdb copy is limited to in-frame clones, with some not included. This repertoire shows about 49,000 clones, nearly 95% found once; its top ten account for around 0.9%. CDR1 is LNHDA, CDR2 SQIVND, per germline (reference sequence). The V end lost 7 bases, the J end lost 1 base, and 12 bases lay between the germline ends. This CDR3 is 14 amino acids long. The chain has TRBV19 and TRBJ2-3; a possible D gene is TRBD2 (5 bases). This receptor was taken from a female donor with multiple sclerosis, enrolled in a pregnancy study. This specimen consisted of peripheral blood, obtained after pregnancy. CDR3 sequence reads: CASKSLARTDTQYF. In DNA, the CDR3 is TGTGCCAGTAAGTCCCTAGCTCGCACAGATACGCAGTATTTT.